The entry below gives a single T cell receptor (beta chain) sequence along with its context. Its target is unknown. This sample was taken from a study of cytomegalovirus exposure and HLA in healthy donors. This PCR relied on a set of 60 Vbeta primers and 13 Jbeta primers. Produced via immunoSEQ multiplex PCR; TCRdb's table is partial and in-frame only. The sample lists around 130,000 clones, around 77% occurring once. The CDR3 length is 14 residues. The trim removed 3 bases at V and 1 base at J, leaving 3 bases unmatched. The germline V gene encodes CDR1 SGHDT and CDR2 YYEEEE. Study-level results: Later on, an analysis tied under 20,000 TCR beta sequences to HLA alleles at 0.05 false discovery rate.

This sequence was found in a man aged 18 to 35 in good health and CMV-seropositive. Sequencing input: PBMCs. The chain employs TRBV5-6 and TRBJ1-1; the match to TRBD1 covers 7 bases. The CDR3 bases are TGTGCCAGCAGCTGGCGGGACAGGAACACTGAAGCTTTCTTT. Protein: CASSWRDRNTEAFF.